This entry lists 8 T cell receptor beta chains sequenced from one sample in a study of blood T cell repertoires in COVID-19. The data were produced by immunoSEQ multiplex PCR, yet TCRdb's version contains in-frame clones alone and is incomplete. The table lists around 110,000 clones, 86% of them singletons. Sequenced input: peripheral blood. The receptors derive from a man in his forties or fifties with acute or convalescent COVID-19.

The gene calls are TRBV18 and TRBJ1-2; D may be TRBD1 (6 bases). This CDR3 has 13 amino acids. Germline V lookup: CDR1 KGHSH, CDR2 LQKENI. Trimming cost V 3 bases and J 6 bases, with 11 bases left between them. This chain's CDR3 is CASSPGQPDGYTF. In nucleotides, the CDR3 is TGTGCCAGCTCACCCGGACAGCCAGATGGCTACACCTTC.

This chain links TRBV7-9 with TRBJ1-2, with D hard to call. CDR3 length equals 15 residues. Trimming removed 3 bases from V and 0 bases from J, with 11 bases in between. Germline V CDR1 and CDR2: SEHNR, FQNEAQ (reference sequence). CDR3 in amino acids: CASSFPSITNYGYTF. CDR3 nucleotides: TGTGCCAGCAGCTTCCCCTCTATTACTAACTATGGCTACACCTTC.

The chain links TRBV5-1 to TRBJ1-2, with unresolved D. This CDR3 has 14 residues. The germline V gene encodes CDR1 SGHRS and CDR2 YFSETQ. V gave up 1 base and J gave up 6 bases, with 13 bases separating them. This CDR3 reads CASSLNLRTDGYTF. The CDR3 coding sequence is TGCGCCAGCAGCTTGAACCTCCGCACGGATGGCTACACCTTC.

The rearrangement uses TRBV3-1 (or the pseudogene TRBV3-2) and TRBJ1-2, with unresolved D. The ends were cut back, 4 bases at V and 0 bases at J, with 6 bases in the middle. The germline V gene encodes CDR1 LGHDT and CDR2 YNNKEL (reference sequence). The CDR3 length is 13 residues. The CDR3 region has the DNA TGTGCCAGCAGCCCTGACACTAACTATGGCTACACCTTC. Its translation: CASSPDTNYGYTF.

In nucleotides, the CDR3 is TGTGCCAGCAGCTTCCCCCCCGGCGGGAGATTGGGCACCGGGGAGCTGTTTTTT. Its protein product is CASSFPPGGRLGTGELFF. This chain uses TRBV7-8 with TRBJ2-2, with 7 bases fitting TRBD2. CDR1 SGHVS and CDR2 FQNEAQ come from the germline V gene. This CDR3 spans 18 amino acids. After removal of 3 bases from V and 4 bases from J, the junction contained 14 bases not matched to a gene. Full variable domain (remainder filled in from reference TRBV7-8 and TRBJ2-2): GAGVSQSPRYKVAKRGQDVALRCDPISGHVSLFWYQQALGQGPEFLTYFQNEAQLDKSGLPSDRFFAERPEGSVSTLKIQRTQQEDSAVYLCASSFPPGGRLGTGELFFGEGSRLTVL.

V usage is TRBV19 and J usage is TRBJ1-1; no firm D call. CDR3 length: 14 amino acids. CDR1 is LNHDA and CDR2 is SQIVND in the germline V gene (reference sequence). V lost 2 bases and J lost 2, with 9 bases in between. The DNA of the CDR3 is TGTGCCAGTAGTATATCGGGTGTAAACACTGAAGCTTTCTTT. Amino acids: CASSISGVNTEAFF.

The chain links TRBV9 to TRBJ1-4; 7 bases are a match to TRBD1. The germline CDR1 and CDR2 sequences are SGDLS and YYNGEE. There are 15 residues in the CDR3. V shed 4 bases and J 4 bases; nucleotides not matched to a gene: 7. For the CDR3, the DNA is TGTGCCAGCAGCCCCTCCGACAGGGTTAATGAAAAACTGTTTTTT. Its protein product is CASSPSDRVNEKLFF.

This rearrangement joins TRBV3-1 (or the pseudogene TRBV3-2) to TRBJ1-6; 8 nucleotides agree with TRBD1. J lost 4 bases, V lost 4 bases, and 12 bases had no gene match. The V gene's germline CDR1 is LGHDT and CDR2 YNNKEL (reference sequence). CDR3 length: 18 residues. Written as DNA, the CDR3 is TGTGCCAGCAGCCCTAATCATGGACAGGGCATATATAATTCACCCCTCCACTTT. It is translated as CASSPNHGQGIYNSPLHF.